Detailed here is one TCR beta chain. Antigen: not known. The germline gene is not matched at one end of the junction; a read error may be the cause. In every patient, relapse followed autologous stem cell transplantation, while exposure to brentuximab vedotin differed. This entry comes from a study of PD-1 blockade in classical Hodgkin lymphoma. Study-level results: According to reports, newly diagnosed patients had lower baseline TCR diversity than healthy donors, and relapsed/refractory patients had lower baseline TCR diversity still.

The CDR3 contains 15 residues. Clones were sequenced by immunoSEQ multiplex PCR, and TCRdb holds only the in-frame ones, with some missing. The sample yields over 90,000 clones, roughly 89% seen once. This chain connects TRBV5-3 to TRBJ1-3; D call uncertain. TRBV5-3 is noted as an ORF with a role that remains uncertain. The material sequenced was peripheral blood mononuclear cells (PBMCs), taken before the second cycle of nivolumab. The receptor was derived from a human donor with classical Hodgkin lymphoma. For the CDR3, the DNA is TGTGCCAGCAGCTTGGGGTCTGGGACTGGAAACACCATATATTTT. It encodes CASSLGSGTGNTIYF.